This T cell receptor beta chain was obtained from a study of vaccination and CD4 T cells after COVID-19. Whole-study context: Convalescent cases consisted of six males and four females, of whom two were Hispanic. Stimulation used overlapping spike peptides from SARS-CoV-2, HCoV-NL63, HCoV-OC43 and HCoV-229E.

At the Johns Hopkins FTIC core, DNA taken from cultured CD4+ T cells was sequenced by way of the Oncomine TCR Beta short-read assay. A single record per CDR3 protein comes from TCRdb applying MiXCR to the PCR reads. The sample consists of under 20,000 distinct CDR3 sequences, about half of them appearing once. Treatment indicated: roughly 10-day PBMC culture with coronavirus spike peptide pools or control peptides (ViraFEST assay). Regarding the study as a whole: The median proportion of reactive clones detected only post-vaccination in convalescent patients was around 86%.

CDR1 GTSNPN and CDR2 SVGIG come from the germline V gene (reference sequence). The length of the CDR3 is 16 residues. The ends were cut back, 0 bases at V and 1 base at J, with 14 bases in the middle. Remarks on this clonotype: Its target is unknown.

The chain links TRBV30 to TRBJ2-3; unclear D gene. The sequencing here drew on CD4+ T cells from blood, cultured in vitro, taken before SARS-CoV-2 vaccination. This receptor was taken from a human donor who had recovered from COVID-19. CDR3: CAWSVRSAGGTDTQYF. The CDR3 DNA is TGTGCCTGGAGTGTTAGGTCAGCTGGGGGCACAGATACGCAGTATTTT.